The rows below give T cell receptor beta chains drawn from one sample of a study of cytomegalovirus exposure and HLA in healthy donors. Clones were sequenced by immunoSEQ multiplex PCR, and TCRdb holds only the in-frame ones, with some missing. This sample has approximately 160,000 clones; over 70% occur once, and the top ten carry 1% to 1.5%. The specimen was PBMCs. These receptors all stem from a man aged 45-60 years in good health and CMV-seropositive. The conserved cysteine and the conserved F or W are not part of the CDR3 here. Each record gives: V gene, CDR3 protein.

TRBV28	ASCRRQGSAQLRTGELF
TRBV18	ASSPLGAGNTEAF
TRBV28	ASTGGDYGYGYT
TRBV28	ASSLSQETQY
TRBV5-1	ASSLVAGNPGEQY
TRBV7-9	ASSLDTSNYGYT
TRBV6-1	ASSPSGGGYEQY
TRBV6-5	ASLQKEGTRYEQY
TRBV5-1	ASSLRLAGDQVGELF
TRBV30	AWSETVHQPQH
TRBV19	ASSLAGDTGELF
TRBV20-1	SAMGGNTQY